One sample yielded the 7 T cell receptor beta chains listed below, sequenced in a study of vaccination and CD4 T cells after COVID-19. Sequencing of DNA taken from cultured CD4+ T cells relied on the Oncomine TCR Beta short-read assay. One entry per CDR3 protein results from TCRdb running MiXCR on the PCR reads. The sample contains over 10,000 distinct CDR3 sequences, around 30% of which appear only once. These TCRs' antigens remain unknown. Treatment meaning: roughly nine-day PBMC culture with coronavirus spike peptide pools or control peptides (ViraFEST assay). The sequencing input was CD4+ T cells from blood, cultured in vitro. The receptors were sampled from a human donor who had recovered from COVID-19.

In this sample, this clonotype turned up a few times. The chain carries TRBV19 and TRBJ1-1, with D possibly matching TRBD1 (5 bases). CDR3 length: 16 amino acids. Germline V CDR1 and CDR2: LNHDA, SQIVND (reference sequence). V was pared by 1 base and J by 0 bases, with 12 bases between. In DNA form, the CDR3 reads TGTGCCAGTAGTATAGGGGGCGGAGGTATGAACACTGAAGCTTTCTTT. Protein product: CASSIGGGGMNTEAFF.

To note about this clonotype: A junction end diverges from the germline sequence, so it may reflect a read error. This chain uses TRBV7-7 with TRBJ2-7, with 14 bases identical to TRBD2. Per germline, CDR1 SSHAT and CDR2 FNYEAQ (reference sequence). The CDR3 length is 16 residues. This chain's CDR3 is CASSVRGTSGSSEQYF. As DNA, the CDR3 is TGTGCTAGCAGCGTACGAGGGACTAGCGGGAGTAGCGAGCAGTACTTC. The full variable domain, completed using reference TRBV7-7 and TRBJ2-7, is GAGVSQSPRYKVTKRGQDVTLRCDPISSHATLYWYQQALGQGPEFLTYFNYEAQPDKSGLPSDRFSAERPEGSISTLTIQRTEQRDSAMYRCASSVRGTSGSSEQYFGPGTRLTVT.

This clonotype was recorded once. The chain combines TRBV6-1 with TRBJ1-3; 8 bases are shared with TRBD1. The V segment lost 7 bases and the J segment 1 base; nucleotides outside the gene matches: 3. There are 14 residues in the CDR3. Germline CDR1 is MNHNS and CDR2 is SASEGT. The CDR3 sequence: CASKTGVSGNTIYF. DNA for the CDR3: TGTGCCAGCAAGACAGGGGTTTCTGGAAACACCATATATTTT.

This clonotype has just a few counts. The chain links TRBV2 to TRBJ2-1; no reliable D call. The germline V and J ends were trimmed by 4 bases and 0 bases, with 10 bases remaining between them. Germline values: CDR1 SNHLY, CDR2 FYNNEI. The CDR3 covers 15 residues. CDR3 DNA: TGTGCCAGCAGTGGGATCTTAACCTCCTACAATGAGCAGTTCTTC. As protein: CASSGILTSYNEQFF.

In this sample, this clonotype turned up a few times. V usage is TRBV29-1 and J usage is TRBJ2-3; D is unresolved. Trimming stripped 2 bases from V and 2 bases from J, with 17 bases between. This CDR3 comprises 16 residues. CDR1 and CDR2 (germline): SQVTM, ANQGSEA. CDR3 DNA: TGCAGCGTTGAAATATTCCATTCTAAAAACACAGATACGCAGTATTTT. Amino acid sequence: CSVEIFHSKNTDTQYF.

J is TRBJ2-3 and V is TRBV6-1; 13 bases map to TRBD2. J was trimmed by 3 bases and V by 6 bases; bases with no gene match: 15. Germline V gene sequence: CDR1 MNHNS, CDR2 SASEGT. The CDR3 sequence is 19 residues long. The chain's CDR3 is CASRNHGLAGANGTDTQYF. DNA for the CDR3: TGTGCCAGCAGAAACCATGGACTAGCGGGAGCCAACGGGACAGATACGCAGTATTTT.

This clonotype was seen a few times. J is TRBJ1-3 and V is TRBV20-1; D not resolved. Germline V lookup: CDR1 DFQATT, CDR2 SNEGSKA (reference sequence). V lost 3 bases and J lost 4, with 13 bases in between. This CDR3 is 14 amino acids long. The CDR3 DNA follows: TGCAGTGCTAGTCGGCGGTCGCTCGGAAACACCATATATTTT. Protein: CSASRRSLGNTIYF.